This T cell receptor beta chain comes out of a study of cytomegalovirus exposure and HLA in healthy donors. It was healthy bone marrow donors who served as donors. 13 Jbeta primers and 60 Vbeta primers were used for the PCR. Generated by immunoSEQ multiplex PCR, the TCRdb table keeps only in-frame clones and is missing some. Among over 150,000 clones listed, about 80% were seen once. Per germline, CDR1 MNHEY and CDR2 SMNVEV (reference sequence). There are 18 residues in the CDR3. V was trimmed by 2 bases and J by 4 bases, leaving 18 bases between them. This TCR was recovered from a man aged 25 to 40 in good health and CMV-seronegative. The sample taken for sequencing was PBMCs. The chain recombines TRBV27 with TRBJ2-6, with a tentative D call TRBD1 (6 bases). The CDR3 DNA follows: TGTGCCAGCAGTTTAAGTCAGGGGTTACCCTTGGGGGCCAACGTCCTGACTTTC. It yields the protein CASSLSQGLPLGANVLTF.